Below, 19 T cell receptor beta chains from the same sample are listed, as sequenced in a study of T cells in Graves' hyperthyroidism and ophthalmopathy. Researchers took RNA transcripts and amplified the TCR beta CDR3 regions from them. TCR CDR3 underwent first-round RT-PCR with the HTBI primer set. TCRdb re-called the multiplex PCR reads through MiXCR, storing one row per CDR3 protein. Of some 690,000 distinct CDR3 sequences listed, about 18% are singletons. Sequences were obtained from blood. Receptors were obtained from a man aged 50 to 59 with Graves' hyperthyroidism.

This chain joins TRBV18 and TRBJ1-6; unclear D gene. Germline CDR1 KGHSH, CDR2 LQKENI. With 4 bases removed from V and 9 bases from J, the gap between germline ends came to 10 bases. This CDR3 has 13 residues. The CDR3 spells CASSRAGFSPLHF. CDR3 nucleotides: TGTGCCAGCTCACGGGCCGGCTTTTCACCCCTCCACTTT.

This clonotype was picked up a small number of times. The chain employs TRBV5-4 and TRBJ2-1; TRBD1 aligns across 8 bases. From germline, CDR1 is SGHNT and CDR2 YYREEE (reference sequence). V was pared by 3 bases and J by 5 bases, with 28 bases of the junction left unmatched. The CDR3 has 22 amino acids. The CDR3 coding sequence is TGTGCCAGCAGCTACACTATTACAGGACAGGGTACGGGTCAAAAGAGGGACAATGAGCAGTTCTTC. It yields the protein CASSYTITGQGTGQKRDNEQFF.

The sample holds a few counts of this clonotype. This rearrangement joins TRBV4-3 to TRBJ1-4; 9 bases map to TRBD1. V was clipped by 4 bases and J by 5 bases; unmatched bases: 5. The CDR3 is made up of 15 amino acids. Per germline, CDR1 LGHNA and CDR2 YSLEER. CDR3 coding DNA: TGCGCCAGCAGCCTAACGGGACAGGGAAATGAAAAACTGTTTTTT. It encodes CASSLTGQGNEKLFF.

The gene calls are TRBV6-2 or TRBV6-3 and TRBJ2-1, with TRBD2 matching over 14 bases. The germline CDR1 and CDR2 sequences are MNHEY and SVGEGT. This CDR3 spans 16 amino acids. V lost 4 bases to trimming and J lost 7 bases; unmatched junction nucleotides: 6. The CDR3 nucleotides read TGTGCCAGCAGTTCCGGGACTAGCGGGGGATGGAATGAGCAGTTCTTC. Amino acids: CASSSGTSGGWNEQFF.

This clonotype was seen a handful of times. This chain links TRBV19 with TRBJ2-3; 12 nucleotides agree with TRBD2. The CDR3 is 18 residues long. Trimming at V came to 10 bases and at J to 2 bases, leaving 16 bases not matched to a gene. Germline V gene lookup returns CDR1 LNHDA and CDR2 SQIVND (reference sequence). The CDR3 region has the DNA TGTGCCATTGGTTTAATTTTGAGACTAGCGGGGGCCACAGATACGCAGTATTTT. Protein sequence: CAIGLILRLAGATDTQYF. The entire variable domain, with the rest obtained from reference TRBV19 and TRBJ2-3, is as follows: DGGITQSPKYLFRKEGQNVTLSCEQNLNHDAMYWYRQDPGQGLRLIYYSQIVNDFQKGDIAEGYSVSREKKESFPLTVTSAQKNPTAFYLCAIGLILRLAGATDTQYFGPGTRLTVL.

This clonotype was recorded many times. Written as DNA, the CDR3 is TGCGCCAGCAGCCCCGGGACTAGCGGGAGAACTGCAGATACGCAGTATTTT. This encodes CASSPGTSGRTADTQYF. The V call is TRBV5-1, the J call TRBJ2-3; TRBD2 aligns across 14 bases. This CDR3 is built from 17 residues. The trim removed 4 bases at V and 4 bases at J, leaving 8 bases unmatched. Germline loops: CDR1 SGHRS, CDR2 YFSETQ.

J is TRBJ2-7 and V is TRBV12-3 or TRBV12-4; 11 nucleotides align to TRBD2. The ends lost 4 bases at V and 7 bases at J; junction bases unmatched: 9. The CDR3 is 15 residues long. CDR3 loop: CASSSTTSGNPEQYF. DNA of the CDR3: TGTGCCAGCAGTTCTACGACTAGCGGGAACCCTGAGCAGTACTTC.

This clonotype was counted between two and nine times. This rearrangement joins TRBV9 to TRBJ2-1; D possibly uses TRBD1 or TRBD2 (5 bases each). V was shortened by 1 base and J by 8 bases, with 13 bases between the two germline ends. CDR1 and CDR2 from the germline V gene are SGDLS and YYNGEE. This CDR3 spans 14 amino acids. The CDR3 region is CASSVPGPSDEQFF. The CDR3 coding sequence is TGTGCCAGCAGCGTACCGGGACCATCGGATGAGCAGTTCTTC.

This clonotype has a count of ten or more. The chain recombines TRBV20-1 with TRBJ2-3; 9 nucleotides agree with TRBD2. V lost 2 bases to trimming and J lost 3 bases; unmatched junction nucleotides: 3. The CDR3 sequence is 14 residues long. Germline loops: CDR1 DFQATT, CDR2 SNEGSKA (reference sequence). In DNA, the CDR3 is TGCAGTGCTAGATTAGCGGGAGCGACAGATACGCAGTATTTT. Its translation: CSARLAGATDTQYF.

Many counts were recorded for this clonotype. The chain carries TRBV13 and TRBJ2-7; D is ambiguous. V was shortened by 5 bases and J by 3 bases, with 14 bases between the two germline ends. There are 14 residues in the CDR3. The germline CDR1 and CDR2 sequences are PRHDT and FYEKMQ (reference sequence). The CDR3 DNA reads as TGTGCCAGCAGCGCCCCCCCTAGGAGCTACGAGCAGTACTTC. This sequence encodes CASSAPPRSYEQYF. Looking up the rest from reference TRBV13 and TRBJ2-7 gives the full variable domain: AAGVIQSPRHLIKEKRETATLKCYPIPRHDTVYWYQQGPGQDPQFLISFYEKMQSDKGSIPDRFSAQQFSDYHSELNMSSLELGDSALYFCASSAPPRSYEQYFGPGTRLTVT.

This clonotype has at least ten counts. V is TRBV2 and J is TRBJ2-1, with 8 bases lining up with TRBD1. Germline values: CDR1 SNHLY, CDR2 FYNNEI. With V trimmed by 6 bases and J by 5 bases, 6 bases remained unmatched. This CDR3 has 14 amino acids. The CDR3 reads CASSRGRANNEQFF. The CDR3 DNA reads as TGTGCCAGCAGCAGGGGGCGGGCGAACAATGAGCAGTTCTTC.

This clonotype was observed many times. The chain uses TRBV28 and TRBJ1-2, with D unclear. Germline V CDR1 and CDR2: MDHEN, SYDVKM. The CDR3 is made up of 13 amino acids. The V end lost 6 bases, the J end lost 0 bases, and 8 bases lay between the germline ends. The DNA of the CDR3 is TGTGCCAGCAGAGGAGAGGCTAACTATGGCTACACCTTC. Amino acids: CASRGEANYGYTF.

This clonotype appeared many times. The chain is built from TRBV2 and TRBJ2-7, with a possible D match to TRBD2 (7 bases). Germline V gene sequence: CDR1 SNHLY, CDR2 FYNNEI. V shed 6 bases and J shed 5 bases, with 14 bases lying between them. The CDR3 totals 13 residues. CDR3: CASSAEGGNEQYF. The CDR3 DNA sequence: TGTGCCAGCAGCGCCGAGGGGGGGAACGAGCAGTACTTC.

This clonotype was counted only a few times. V gene TRBV7-8 combines with J gene TRBJ1-3; TRBD1 is a possible D gene (5 bases). The germline V gene encodes CDR1 SGHVS and CDR2 FQNEAQ. The CDR3 spans 16 residues. Trimming took off 2 bases at V and 2 bases at J, with 13 bases between the two ends. CDR3 sequence: CASSLREGAPGNTIYF. The CDR3 DNA is TGTGCCAGCAGCTTAAGAGAAGGGGCGCCTGGAAACACCATATATTTT.

This clonotype was detected many times. V gene TRBV15 combines with J gene TRBJ2-7, with 9 positions matching TRBD1. From germline, CDR1 is LNHNV and CDR2 YYDKDF (reference sequence). The CDR3 totals 14 residues. J was trimmed by 6 bases and V by 0 bases; bases with no gene match: 3. The CDR3, as DNA: TGTGCCACCAGCAGAGAACAGGGGGCAGGCGAGCAGTACTTC. It translates to CATSREQGAGEQYF.

At least ten counts were recorded for this clonotype. This chain links TRBV12-3 or TRBV12-4 with TRBJ1-1; 11 positions match TRBD1. Trimming took 5 bases from V and 7 from J; bases not matched to a gene: 6. CDR3 length: 14 amino acids. The CDR3 sequence is CASSESGTGGEAFF. CDR3 DNA: TGTGCCAGCAGTGAATCCGGGACAGGGGGTGAAGCTTTCTTT.

The chain uses TRBV5-1 and TRBJ2-7; D is tentatively TRBD1 or TRBD2 (6 bases each). There are 14 residues in the CDR3. The germline V gene encodes CDR1 SGHRS and CDR2 YFSETQ. V was pared by 0 bases and J by 5 bases, with 12 bases between. The CDR3 loop is CASSLEQGGHEQYF. As DNA, the CDR3 is TGCGCCAGCAGCTTGGAACAGGGAGGCCACGAGCAGTACTTC.

The gene calls are TRBV2 and TRBJ2-7; D not resolved. The CDR3 runs 14 residues. V lost 1 base and J lost 0, with 7 bases in between. Per germline, CDR1 SNHLY and CDR2 FYNNEI. The CDR3 is CASSEGHLSYEQYF. The CDR3 DNA reads as TGTGCCAGCAGTGAAGGCCACCTCTCCTACGAGCAGTACTTC.

This clonotype was observed a handful of times. The chain joins TRBV10-3 to TRBJ1-2; D is unclear. V was clipped by 8 bases and J by 8 bases, with 9 bases between them. Germline CDR1 ENHRY, CDR2 SYGVKD. The CDR3 length is 10 residues. The CDR3 loop reads CAIGAGGYTF. The CDR3 DNA is TGTGCCATCGGCGCAGGCGGCTACACCTTC.